The 15 T cell receptor beta chains listed next were all sequenced from one sample in a study of CD8 T cells in ankylosing spondylitis. TCRdb independently ran MiXCR on the 5' RACE reads; one entry per CDR3 protein. The table records around 250,000 distinct CDR3 sequences, approximately 12% of them present only once. The source material was blood, either unsorted or a sorted T cell fraction (not recorded which). The receptors originated from a male donor with ankylosing spondylitis or in good health (not recorded which).

This clonotype showed up many times. The chain links TRBV5-1 to TRBJ2-2; unclear D gene. Germline assignment: CDR1 SGHRS and CDR2 YFSETQ. V dropped 3 bases and J dropped 6 bases, with 12 bases sitting between them. The CDR3 extends over 14 amino acids. CDR3: CASSSTLGSGELFF. CDR3 DNA sequence: TGCGCCAGCAGCTCAACCCTCGGTTCCGGGGAGCTGTTTTTT.

V usage is TRBV28 and J usage is TRBJ2-7; 9 positions agree with TRBD1. CDR1 is MDHEN, CDR2 SYDVKM, per germline. V trimming: 10 bases; J trimming: 4 bases; junction bases outside the gene matches: 17. There are 16 residues in the CDR3. The CDR3 DNA reads as TGTGCCATCAGGGGAGACATCGGGGACAGGGCATACGAGCAGTACTTC. Its protein product is CAIRGDIGDRAYEQYF. Filled out from reference TRBV28 and TRBJ2-7, the complete variable domain reads DVKVTQSSRYLVKRTGEKVFLECVQDMDHENMFWYRQDPGLGLRLIYFSYDVKMKEKGDIPEGYSVSREKKERFSLILESASTNQTSMYLCAIRGDIGDRAYEQYFGPGTRLTVT.

This clonotype was picked up a small number of times. The V gene is TRBV10-3, the J gene TRBJ2-3, with TRBD2 matching 8 bases. Looked up from germline, CDR1 is ENHRY and CDR2 is SYGVKD. V trimming: 8 bases; J trimming: 5 bases; junction bases outside the gene matches: 9. The CDR3 length is 14 residues. CDR3 amino acids: CAIGKSREEDTQYF. The CDR3 nucleotides read TGTGCCATCGGGAAGTCGCGGGAGGAAGATACGCAGTATTTT.

This clonotype was seen ten or more times. The chain combines TRBV9 with TRBJ1-1; no firm D call. CDR1 is SGDLS and CDR2 is YYNGEE in the germline V gene. Trimming cost V 4 bases and J 4 bases, with 8 bases left between them. This CDR3 spans 12 amino acids. The chain's CDR3 is CASSPYGTEAFF. The CDR3, as DNA: TGTGCCAGCAGCCCATACGGCACTGAAGCTTTCTTT.

This clonotype was observed many times. The genes are TRBV7-9 and TRBJ2-1; D remains ambiguous. The CDR3 consists of 16 residues. Germline CDR1 is SEHNR and CDR2 is FQNEAQ (reference sequence). Trimming took 1 base from V and 0 from J, leaving 10 bases between them. The CDR3 sequence: CASSLEVASSYNEQFF. In DNA form, the CDR3 reads TGTGCCAGCAGCTTAGAGGTCGCTAGCTCCTACAATGAGCAGTTCTTC.

The sample holds many counts of this clonotype. The chain links TRBV10-2 to TRBJ2-7, with D maybe TRBD1 (6 bases). V lost 2 bases to trimming and J lost 11 bases, with 13 bases between them. The germline V gene has CDR1 WSHSY and CDR2 SAAADI. The CDR3 covers 12 residues. The CDR3 loop reads CASSEPGTGKYF. The DNA of the CDR3 is TGCGCCAGCAGTGAGCCCGGCACAGGGAAGTACTTC.

This clonotype appeared many times. The CDR3 bases are TGTGCCAGCAGTTTATCGGGGACTTGGGACAGGGGGCTAGGCGGGGAGCTGTTTTTT. This encodes CASSLSGTWDRGLGGELFF. The J gene is TRBJ2-2, the V gene TRBV27; 12 bases map to TRBD1. Germline CDR1 reads MNHEY; CDR2 reads SMNVEV (reference sequence). J gave up 7 bases and V 0 bases, and 12 bases lay outside the gene matches. This CDR3 has 19 amino acids.

There are a few counts of this clonotype. This chain joins TRBV19 and TRBJ2-6, with 8 bases matching TRBD1. With V trimmed by 6 bases and J by 0 bases, 7 bases remained unmatched. The CDR3 runs 17 residues. Germline V CDR1 and CDR2: LNHDA, SQIVND (reference sequence). The CDR3 spells CASSKQGGRSGANVLTF. The CDR3 DNA is TGTGCCAGTAGCAAACAGGGGGGCCGCTCTGGGGCCAACGTCCTGACTTTC. The full variable domain, in which reference TRBV19 and TRBJ2-6 provide the parts outside the CDR3, is DGGITQSPKYLFRKEGQNVTLSCEQNLNHDAMYWYRQDPGQGLRLIYYSQIVNDFQKGDIAEGYSVSREKKESFPLTVTSAQKNPTAFYLCASSKQGGRSGANVLTFGAGSRLTVL.

This clonotype was observed a few times. The chain joins TRBV7-9 to TRBJ1-1; D remains ambiguous. Per the germline V gene, CDR1 is SEHNR and CDR2 is FQNEAQ (reference sequence). Between the trimmed V and J ends, which lost 3 bases and 2 bases, there was a span of 4 bases. CDR3 size: 12 residues. Here the CDR3 reads CASSFSNTEAFF. The CDR3 DNA reads TGTGCCAGCAGCTTCTCCAACACTGAAGCTTTCTTT.

This clonotype showed up just a few times. The chain recombines TRBV23-1 with TRBJ2-2; D possibly corresponds to TRBD2 (6 bases). TRBV23-1 is annotated as an ORF whose role is uncertain. CDR3 size: 13 residues. The ends were cut back, 7 bases at V and 9 bases at J, with 15 bases in the middle. CDR3 coding DNA: TGCGCCAGCAAGTTCCCCGCGGGGAGGGAGCTGTTTTTT. It encodes CASKFPAGRELFF.

This clonotype was picked up many times. CDR3 in DNA: TGCAGTTGGTACGGGGGGGGGACTAGCGGATACGAGCAGTACTTC. This translates into CSWYGGGTSGYEQYF. V and J are TRBV20-1 and TRBJ2-7, with TRBD2 matching 11 bases. The CDR3 runs to 15 residues. Germline assignment: CDR1 DFQATT and CDR2 SNEGSKA (reference sequence). The V segment lost 8 bases and the J segment 4 bases; nucleotides outside the gene matches: 13.

This clonotype was counted at least ten times. The chain is built from TRBV5-1 and TRBJ2-1; 7 bases match TRBD2. Germline CDR1 SGHRS, CDR2 YFSETQ. The CDR3 extends over 17 amino acids. Trimming at V came to 1 base and at J to 3 bases, leaving 10 bases not matched to a gene. The CDR3 loop reads CASSLTGAGWVYNEQFF. The CDR3 nucleotides are TGCGCCAGCAGCTTGACCGGAGCGGGGTGGGTCTACAATGAGCAGTTCTTC.

In its sample, this clonotype was seen many times. The rearrangement joins TRBV3-1 to TRBJ1-6; TRBD1 agrees at 10 bases. Trimming took 4 bases from V and 6 from J; bases not matched to a gene: 6. The CDR3 runs 16 residues. Germline CDR1 LGHDT, CDR2 YNNKEL (reference sequence). This CDR3 reads CASSPPGQGSNSPLHF. CDR3 DNA sequence: TGTGCCAGCAGCCCCCCGGGACAGGGGAGTAATTCACCCCTCCACTTT.

This clonotype was seen at least ten times. The chain combines TRBV10-3 with TRBJ2-1, with a tentative D call TRBD2 (7 bases). In germline, CDR1 is ENHRY, CDR2 SYGVKD. V lost 2 bases to trimming and J lost 2 bases, with 16 bases between them. This CDR3 has 17 residues. CDR3 DNA: TGTGCCATCAGTGAGATAAGGGGGAGGGCCCCCTACAATGAGCAGTTCTTC. Protein product: CAISEIRGRAPYNEQFF.

This rearrangement joins TRBV28 to TRBJ2-6; no firm D call. Trimming pared 6 bases from V and 0 bases from J, leaving 9 bases between. The CDR3 extends over 15 amino acids. Per the germline V gene, CDR1 is MDHEN and CDR2 is SYDVKM. The CDR3 loop reads CASSLQNSGANVLTF. In nucleotides, the CDR3 is TGTGCCAGCAGCCTCCAGAACTCTGGGGCCAACGTCCTGACTTTC.